A single sample gave rise to the 12 T cell receptor beta chains below, sequenced in a study of vaccination effects on CD4 cells after COVID-19. Following an approximately ten-day culture, CD4+ T cells were purified. The antigens these receptors bind are not known. The method was immunoSEQ multiplex PCR; TCRdb's version includes in-frame clones alone and lacks a portion of them. The sample lists around 70,000 clones; more than 70% were seen once. Material: CD4+ T cells from PBMCs cultured without peptide, obtained before COVID-19 vaccination. These TCRs come from a human donor who received a COVID-19 vaccine.

This clone was counted a single time. V is TRBV11-2 and J is TRBJ2-7, with 7 bases matching TRBD1. Germline loops: CDR1 SGHAT, CDR2 FQNNGV. The trim removed 4 bases at V and 8 bases at J, leaving 11 bases unmatched. The CDR3 totals 14 residues. CDR3 amino acids: CASSSNRGQYKQYV. The CDR3 nucleotides are TGTGCCAGCAGCTCAAATCGGGGACAGTATAAGCAGTACGTC.

This clone appeared a few times. CDR3 DNA sequence: TGTGCCAGCAGCAAAGTGGCAGGGGCCGCCGATTATAGCAATCAGCCCCAGCATTTT. It encodes CASSKVAGAADYSNQPQHF. This chain links TRBV21-1 with TRBJ1-5; TRBD1, the table's D call, lacks a check against the DNA. TRBV21-1 is given as a pseudogene. There are 19 residues in the CDR3.

This clone has only one observation. The chain uses TRBV5-8 and TRBJ1-3; 9 positions agree with TRBD1. There are 15 residues in the CDR3. Germline V gives CDR1 SGHTS, CDR2 YDEGEE. V dropped 4 bases and J dropped 2; count of bases not matched to a gene: 4. CDR3 sequence reads: CASSQRTGAGNTIYF. The CDR3 DNA reads TGTGCCAGCAGCCAACGGACAGGGGCTGGAAACACCATATATTTT.

The rearrangement joins TRBV27 to TRBJ2-2; D gene unclear. V was pared by 3 bases and J by 6 bases, with 5 bases between. This CDR3 is built from 12 residues. In germline, CDR1 is MNHEY, CDR2 SMNVEV (reference sequence). The CDR3 loop is CASSFRSGELFF. CDR3 sequence (DNA): TGTGCCAGCAGTTTTCGGTCCGGGGAGCTGTTTTTT.

DNA of the CDR3: TGTGCCAGCAGTTCTTTAGCGGGAGGGGAAGAAAAACTGTTTTTT. The encoded protein is CASSSLAGGEEKLFF. The V gene is TRBV27, the J gene TRBJ1-4; tentative D call: TRBD1 (5 bases). Germline V gene sequence: CDR1 MNHEY, CDR2 SMNVEV (reference sequence). This CDR3 contains 15 residues. Trimming took 4 bases from V and 8 from J, leaving 17 bases between them.

The genes are TRBV25-1 and TRBJ1-5; TRBD1 agrees at 7 bases. Germline CDR1 reads MGHDK; CDR2 reads SYGVNS. V lost 3 bases and J lost 9; bases outside the gene matches: 11. The CDR3 length is 15 residues. CDR3 protein: CASSEGAGGWRPQHF. For the CDR3, the DNA is TGTGCCAGCAGTGAGGGTGCAGGGGGGTGGAGGCCCCAGCATTTT.

The genes are TRBV4-1 and TRBJ2-2; 7 bases agree with TRBD2. CDR1 and CDR2 (germline): MGHRA, YSYEKL. CDR3 length: 15 amino acids. V dropped 1 base and J dropped 5; count of bases not matched to a gene: 4. DNA of the CDR3: TGCGCCAGCAGCCAAGTTGCTAGCGGAACCGGGGAGCTGTTTTTT. Translating it yields CASSQVASGTGELFF.

This chain joins TRBV6-2 or TRBV6-3 and TRBJ2-7, with no clear D. V lost 4 bases and J lost 3, with 7 bases in between. Germline CDR1 and CDR2: MNHEY and SVGEGT. The CDR3 is 12 residues long. This CDR3 is CASSFSGYEQYV. For the CDR3, the DNA is TGTGCCAGCAGTTTCTCTGGCTACGAGCAGTACGTC.

The rearrangement uses TRBV7-9 and TRBJ1-3, with 7 nucleotides matching TRBD1. CDR3 length: 17 residues. V shed 3 bases and J 0 bases; nucleotides not matched to a gene: 8. Germline values: CDR1 SEHNR, CDR2 FQNEAQ (reference sequence). In nucleotides, the CDR3 is TGTGCCAGCAGCTTCGAGAGGCAGGGGGTCTCTGGAAACACCATATATTTT. As protein: CASSFERQGVSGNTIYF.

This clone has more than one count but fewer than ten. The V call is TRBV4-1, the J call TRBJ1-5, with 9 bases fitting TRBD1. The CDR3 extends over 16 amino acids. Germline trimming cut 3 bases from V and 2 bases from J; bases unmatched to any gene: 5. Per germline, CDR1 MGHRA and CDR2 YSYEKL. Here the CDR3 DNA reads TGCGCCAGCAGCCAGACGGGACAGGGTCGCAATCAGCCCCAGCATTTT. The encoded protein is CASSQTGQGRNQPQHF.

This chain links TRBV7-9 with TRBJ1-4, with D unclear. V gave up 2 bases and J gave up 7 bases, with 2 bases separating them. CDR1 is SEHNR and CDR2 is FQNEAQ in the germline V gene (reference sequence). This CDR3 spans 11 amino acids. CDR3 sequence: CASSLTEKLFF. CDR3 in DNA: TGTGCCAGCAGCTTAACTGAAAAACTGTTTTTT.

The CDR3 protein is CASSPGTGVGNTGELFF. The DNA for the CDR3 is TGTGCCAGCAGCCCAGGCACAGGGGTGGGAAACACCGGGGAGCTGTTTTTT. J is TRBJ2-2 and V is TRBV7-9, with TRBD1 identical over 7 bases. This CDR3 has 17 amino acids. The V segment lost 5 bases and the J segment 2 bases; nucleotides outside the gene matches: 11. In germline, CDR1 is SEHNR, CDR2 FQNEAQ (reference sequence).